The 31 T cell receptor beta chains presented below share a single source sample, sequenced in a study of T cell repertoires in ileal Crohn's disease. Documented time point: inflamed ileum from the surgical specimen. The table came from immunoSEQ multiplex PCR; TCRdb's copy has only in-frame clones and leaves some out. The data show a few thousand clones, under 80% seen once. Sequencing was performed on ileal tissue. These receptors came from an adult with Crohn's disease.

The chain carries TRBV6-6 and TRBJ2-5; the match to TRBD1 covers 7 bases. Germline assignment: CDR1 MNHNY and CDR2 SVGAGI (reference sequence). Losses at the gene ends were 6 bases for V and 0 bases for J; bases not matched to a gene: 4. This CDR3 has 14 amino acids. CDR3 region: CASRRQGNQETQYF. In DNA form, the CDR3 reads TGTGCCAGCAGGCGACAGGGTAACCAAGAGACCCAGTACTTC.

The chain couples TRBV7-3 to TRBJ2-3, with a weak D call TRBD1 (6 bases). Germline V lookup: CDR1 SGHTA, CDR2 FQGTGA. V was clipped by 1 base and J by 2 bases, with 13 bases between them. The CDR3 covers 16 residues. CDR3 nucleotides: TGTGCCAGCAGCTTAATTGTGGGGGCCAACACAGATACGCAGTATTTT. It encodes CASSLIVGANTDTQYF. Based on the CDR3 plus reference TRBV7-3 and TRBJ2-3, the full variable domain is GAGVSQTPSNKVTEKGKYVELRCDPISGHTALYWYRQSLGQGPEFLIYFQGTGAADDSGLPNDRFFAVRPEGSVSTLKIQRTERGDSAVYLCASSLIVGANTDTQYFGPGTRLTVL.

The V and J genes are TRBV5-5 and TRBJ1-3; possibly TRBD1 for D (5 bases). The CDR3 loop spans 15 amino acids. Germline CDR1 is SGHKS and CDR2 is YYEKEE (reference sequence). The V gene lost 1 base and the J gene lost 0 bases, with 8 bases spanning the gap. This chain's CDR3 is CASSLTDSSGNTIYF. CDR3 DNA: TGTGCCAGCAGCTTGACAGACAGCTCTGGAAACACCATATATTTT. Together with reference TRBV5-5 and TRBJ1-3, the CDR3 gives the full variable domain: DAGVTQSPTHLIKTRGQQVTLRCSPISGHKSVSWYQQVLGQGPQFIFQYYEKEERGRGNFPDRFSARQFPNYSSELNVNALLLGDSALYLCASSLTDSSGNTIYFGEGSWLTVV.

This chain links TRBV19 with TRBJ1-5; unclear D gene. CDR1 and CDR2 from the germline V gene are LNHDA and SQIVND (reference sequence). Trimming removed 5 bases at V and 0 bases at J, with 17 bases between. The length of the CDR3 is 17 residues. The CDR3 loop is CASSVPDPGYSNQPQHF. The CDR3 DNA sequence: TGTGCCAGTAGTGTCCCCGATCCGGGATATAGCAATCAGCCCCAGCATTTT.

V and J are TRBV2 and TRBJ1-1; 10 bases map to TRBD1. This CDR3 contains 13 residues. Per germline, CDR1 SNHLY and CDR2 FYNNEI. The J segment lost 5 bases and the V segment lost 11 bases, leaving 8 bases of the junction unmatched. The CDR3 region is CAGRPDRGTEAFF. The CDR3 DNA reads as TGTGCCGGAAGACCGGACAGGGGGACTGAAGCTTTCTTT.

The gene calls are TRBV7-2 and TRBJ2-7; D may be TRBD2 (7 bases). This CDR3 is 13 amino acids long. V was clipped by 2 bases and J by 7 bases, with 12 bases between them. CDR1 and CDR2 (germline): SGHTA, FQGNSA. CDR3 protein: CASSLRGGVEQYF. The CDR3 bases are TGTGCCAGCAGCTTAAGAGGGGGGGTGGAGCAGTACTTC.

The V gene is TRBV7-7, the J gene TRBJ2-3, with D unclear. This CDR3 spans 16 amino acids. CDR1 SSHAT and CDR2 FNYEAQ come from the germline V gene (reference sequence). The V gene lost 1 base and the J gene lost 4 bases, with 15 bases spanning the gap. CDR3 sequence: CASSLVHFGPPDTQYF. The CDR3 nucleotides are TGTGCCAGCAGCTTAGTTCATTTCGGTCCCCCAGATACGCAGTATTTT.

Remarks on this clone: The junction and the germline gene differ at one end; a read error may be behind it. The V gene is TRBV7-9, the J gene TRBJ1-5, with D maybe TRBD1 (5 bases). CDR3 size: 17 residues. Per germline, CDR1 SEHNR and CDR2 FQNEAQ (reference sequence). CDR3 nucleotides: TGTGCCAGCAGCTCTTGGGGGGAGATAAATAGCAATCAGCCCCGGCATTTT. This encodes CASSSWGEINSNQPRHF.

The chain employs TRBV30 and TRBJ1-2; D gene uncertain. Germline lookup yields CDR1 GTSNPN and CDR2 SVGIG (reference sequence). The CDR3 runs to 11 residues. V lost 1 base and J 4 bases, leaving 4 bases between the germline ends. The CDR3: CAWSARYGYTF. The DNA of the CDR3 is TGTGCCTGGAGTGCCCGCTATGGCTACACCTTC.

V is TRBV4-3 and J is TRBJ1-2, with D hard to call. The V gene lost 0 bases and the J gene lost 3 bases, with 8 bases spanning the gap. This CDR3 spans 14 amino acids. The V gene's germline CDR1 is LGHNA and CDR2 YSLEER. The CDR3 here is CASSQETQYYGYTF. The CDR3 DNA reads TGCGCCAGCAGCCAAGAGACACAGTACTATGGCTACACCTTC.

The chain carries TRBV7-2 and TRBJ1-2, with D possibly being TRBD1 (5 bases). Between the trimmed V and J ends, which lost 1 base and 2 bases, there was a span of 14 bases. Germline assignment: CDR1 SGHTA and CDR2 FQGNSA. This CDR3 has 16 amino acids. This CDR3 is CASSLDGGGVNYGYTF. CDR3 DNA: TGTGCCAGCAGCTTAGATGGCGGAGGGGTAAACTATGGCTACACCTTC.

The chain is built from TRBV7-2 and TRBJ2-4; 9 bases match TRBD1. J lost 8 bases, V lost 5 bases, and 10 bases had no gene match. The germline gives CDR1 SGHTA, CDR2 FQGNSA. This CDR3 comprises 15 residues. The CDR3 DNA reads TGTGCCAGCAGCCCCAGGGGGGGACAGGGATACATTCAGTACTTC. Amino acid sequence: CASSPRGGQGYIQYF.

This clone occurred once. The chain combines TRBV4-3 with TRBJ1-1; D remains unclear. In germline, CDR1 is LGHNA, CDR2 YSLEER. This CDR3 has 15 amino acids. The V end was cut by 0 bases, the J end by 5 bases, with 13 bases between. The CDR3 DNA reads as TGCGCCAGCAGCCAAGAAGCGGGTTGGGGTACTGAAGCTTTCTTT. It specifies CASSQEAGWGTEAFF.

The chain recombines TRBV2 with TRBJ1-4; 9 bases are a match to TRBD1. The length of the CDR3 is 19 residues. CDR1 is SNHLY and CDR2 is FYNNEI in the germline V gene. The V segment lost 6 bases and the J segment 0 bases; nucleotides outside the gene matches: 14. The CDR3 is CASSLTPGQGFATNEKLFF. In DNA form, the CDR3 reads TGTGCCAGCAGCCTTACACCGGGACAGGGCTTTGCAACTAATGAAAAACTGTTTTTT. Full variable domain (missing parts from reference TRBV2 and TRBJ1-4): EPEVTQTPSHQVTQMGQEVILRCVPISNHLYFYWYRQILGQKVEFLVSFYNNEISEKSEIFDDQFSVERPDGSNFTLKIRSTKLEDSAMYFCASSLTPGQGFATNEKLFFGSGTQLSVL.

The CDR3 DNA follows: TGTGCCTGGAGTGCGGCAGAAAATGAAAAACTGTTTTTT. Its protein product is CAWSAAENEKLFF. The chain recombines TRBV30 with TRBJ1-4; no clear D. Trimming removed 1 base at V and 5 bases at J, with 8 bases between. This CDR3 is 13 amino acids long. Germline V gene sequence: CDR1 GTSNPN, CDR2 SVGIG (reference sequence).

V usage is TRBV30 and J usage is TRBJ2-3; 10 positions agree with TRBD1. The CDR3 runs to 15 residues. Germline values: CDR1 GTSNPN, CDR2 SVGIG (reference sequence). V trimming: 4 bases; J trimming: 0 bases; junction bases outside the gene matches: 4. The CDR3 spells CAWNRQGASTDTQYF. The CDR3 nucleotides read TGTGCCTGGAACCGACAGGGGGCTAGCACAGATACGCAGTATTTT.

V gene TRBV7-2 combines with J gene TRBJ2-2; no firm D call. The CDR3 is 15 amino acids. V was shortened by 1 base and J by 3 bases, with 9 bases between the two germline ends. From germline, CDR1 is SGHTA and CDR2 FQGNSA. The CDR3 is CASSLGLFHTGELFF. The CDR3 nucleotides are TGTGCCAGCAGCTTAGGGCTTTTTCACACCGGGGAGCTGTTTTTT. Variable domain in full (rest from reference TRBV7-2 and TRBJ2-2): GAGVSQSPSNKVTEKGKDVELRCDPISGHTALYWYRQSLGQGLEFLIYFQGNSAPDKSGLPSDRFSAERTGGSVSTLTIQRTQQEDSAVYLCASSLGLFHTGELFFGEGSRLTVL.

The rearrangement links TRBV18 to TRBJ2-5; 8 nucleotides match TRBD1. This CDR3 spans 17 amino acids. The germline V gene encodes CDR1 KGHSH and CDR2 LQKENI. With 3 bases clipped from V and 0 bases from J, the junction kept 9 bases outside the gene matches. The CDR3 bases are TGTGCCAGCTCACCGGGTTTCACAGGGGGTTACCAAGAGACCCAGTACTTC. It encodes CASSPGFTGGYQETQYF. Complete variable domain (other parts from reference TRBV18 and TRBJ2-5): NAGVMQNPRHLVRRRGQEARLRCSPMKGHSHVYWYRQLPEEGLKFMVYLQKENIIDESGMPKERFSAEFPKEGPSILRIQQVVRGDSAAYFCASSPGFTGGYQETQYFGPGTRLLVL.

The rearrangement links TRBV6-6 to TRBJ2-7, with a possible D match to TRBD2 (6 bases). CDR3 length: 15 residues. The V gene's germline CDR1 is MNHNY and CDR2 SVGAGI (reference sequence). Trimming removed 4 bases from V and 2 bases from J, with 15 bases in between. CDR3 residues: CASSSPGTLPYEQYF. CDR3 coding DNA: TGTGCCAGCAGTTCCCCCGGGACTTTACCCTACGAGCAGTACTTC.

The genes are TRBV5-6 and TRBJ2-7; D unresolved. From germline, CDR1 is SGHDT and CDR2 YYEEEE. The CDR3 has 11 residues. V lost 3 bases and J 2 bases, leaving 3 bases between the germline ends. In DNA, the CDR3 is TGTGCCAGCAGCTCGGCCTACGAGCAGTACTTC. As protein: CASSSAYEQYF.

The chain joins TRBV10-3 to TRBJ2-4; TRBD1 might be the D (6 bases). The CDR3 totals 14 residues. Deletions cut 3 bases from V and 4 bases from J, with 10 bases between. The germline CDR1 and CDR2 sequences are ENHRY and SYGVKD. The CDR3 sequence is CAISDSRGKNIQYF. CDR3 nucleotides: TGTGCCATCAGTGATAGTAGGGGGAAAAACATTCAGTACTTC.

This clone was seen only a few times. The rearrangement joins TRBV5-1 to TRBJ2-3; 8 nucleotides agree with TRBD2. The germline CDR1 and CDR2 sequences are SGHRS and YFSETQ. The ends lost 0 bases at V and 1 base at J; junction bases unmatched: 10. The CDR3 runs to 18 residues. The CDR3 region is CASSLGSGAGLGTDTQYF. As DNA, the CDR3 is TGCGCCAGCAGCTTGGGGTCAGGAGCGGGACTAGGCACAGATACGCAGTATTTT. The whole variable domain, remainder taken from reference TRBV5-1 and TRBJ2-3, is KAGVTQTPRYLIKTRGQQVTLSCSPISGHRSVSWYQQTPGQGLQFLFEYFSETQRNKGNFPGRFSGRQFSNSRSEMNVSTLELGDSALYLCASSLGSGAGLGTDTQYFGPGTRLTVL.

CDR3 in amino acids: CASSVRDRDTEAFF. The CDR3 bases are TGTGCCAGCAGCGTCCGGGACAGAGACACTGAAGCTTTCTTT. The J gene is TRBJ1-1, the V gene TRBV9; 7 bases match TRBD1. The CDR3 loop spans 14 amino acids. Trimming cost V 2 bases and J 3 bases; bases outside gene matches: 4. Germline V gives CDR1 SGDLS, CDR2 YYNGEE.

This chain links TRBV6-6 with TRBJ2-2, with 9 positions matching TRBD2. Germline CDR1 MNHNY, CDR2 SVGAGI (reference sequence). There are 16 residues in the CDR3. V lost 6 bases, J lost 6 bases, and 11 bases stayed unmatched. The CDR3: CASSAQGSGRPGELFF. CDR3 in DNA: TGTGCCAGCAGCGCCCAGGGTAGCGGGAGACCCGGGGAGCTGTTTTTT.

This chain connects TRBV28 to TRBJ2-7, with 7 bases lining up with TRBD2. Germline V lookup: CDR1 MDHEN, CDR2 SYDVKM. Trimming cost V 7 bases and J 0 bases; bases outside gene matches: 3. The CDR3 runs to 13 residues. The CDR3 reads CASKGGSSYEQYF. The CDR3 nucleotides are TGTGCCAGCAAGGGCGGGAGCTCCTACGAGCAGTACTTC.

The chain recombines TRBV10-3 with TRBJ2-7, with D possibly being TRBD1 or TRBD2 (6 bases each). This CDR3 contains 16 residues. V was clipped by 0 bases and J by 4 bases, with 16 bases between them. Germline loops: CDR1 ENHRY, CDR2 SYGVKD. CDR3 region: CAISESRGERGYEQYF. The CDR3 region has the DNA TGTGCCATCAGTGAGTCGAGGGGGGAGAGGGGGTACGAGCAGTACTTC.

This clone was observed a handful of times. The chain recombines TRBV7-4 with TRBJ1-2; D unclear. From germline, CDR1 is SGHVT and CDR2 SQSDAQ. The CDR3 spans 18 residues. Trimming pared 1 base from V and 4 bases from J, leaving 22 bases between. The CDR3 coding sequence is TGTGCCAGCAGCTTAGGAGCGGGCCAGCCACCCGGCCCCTATGGCTACACCTTC. It specifies CASSLGAGQPPGPYGYTF.

The chain has TRBV18 and TRBJ1-5; D is uncertain. V was trimmed by 3 bases and J by 1 base, leaving 10 bases between them. CDR3 length: 15 residues. Germline loops: CDR1 KGHSH, CDR2 LQKENI. The CDR3 sequence is CASSPTRSSNQPQHF. CDR3 in DNA: TGTGCCAGCTCACCGACACGTTCGAGCAATCAGCCCCAGCATTTT. Variable domain in full (rest from reference TRBV18 and TRBJ1-5): NAGVMQNPRHLVRRRGQEARLRCSPMKGHSHVYWYRQLPEEGLKFMVYLQKENIIDESGMPKERFSAEFPKEGPSILRIQQVVRGDSAAYFCASSPTRSSNQPQHFGDGTRLSIL.

J is TRBJ1-5 and V is TRBV6-5, with a tentative D call TRBD1 (5 bases). V gave up 8 bases and J gave up 6 bases, with 14 bases separating them. CDR1 and CDR2 (germline): MNHEY, SVGAGI. CDR3 length: 13 amino acids. In nucleotides, the CDR3 is TGTGCCAGCTCCTGGAGGGGAGGTCAGCCCCAGCATTTT. As protein: CASSWRGGQPQHF.

The rearrangement joins TRBV5-4 to TRBJ1-4, with 9 bases identical to TRBD1. The ends lost 2 bases at V and 6 bases at J; junction bases unmatched: 2. Germline V gene sequence: CDR1 SGHNT, CDR2 YYREEE (reference sequence). The CDR3 is made up of 14 amino acids. CDR3: CASSLQGADEKLFF. As DNA, the CDR3 is TGTGCCAGCAGCTTACAGGGGGCGGATGAAAAACTGTTTTTT.

J is TRBJ2-3 and V is TRBV7-3; 12 positions agree with TRBD2. V lost 5 bases, J lost 4 bases, and 7 bases stayed unmatched. This CDR3 has 16 amino acids. Germline CDR1 and CDR2: SGHTA and FQGTGA. The CDR3 DNA reads as TGTGCCAGCAGCCAAGGACTAGCGGGGCTTTCAGATACGCAGTATTTT. Translating gives CASSQGLAGLSDTQYF. The whole variable domain, remainder taken from reference TRBV7-3 and TRBJ2-3, is GAGVSQTPSNKVTEKGKYVELRCDPISGHTALYWYRQSLGQGPEFLIYFQGTGAADDSGLPNDRFFAVRPEGSVSTLKIQRTERGDSAVYLCASSQGLAGLSDTQYFGPGTRLTVL.